The clone carrying this TCR beta chain appeared once. Its cognate antigen is unknown. In germline, CDR1 is MNHEY, CDR2 SMNVEV (reference sequence). There are 15 residues in the CDR3. Unmatched junction bases numbered 7, after V lost 4 bases and J lost 5 bases. The data originate from a study of cytomegalovirus exposure and HLA in healthy donors. Study outcomes and limitations: A later analysis by the authors found several of the most significant clusters apparently linked to common viral pathogens. Across HLA loci, a later analysis found differing TCR association rates, with DRB1 most and HLA-C fewest.

The PCR made use of 60 Vbeta and 13 Jbeta primers. Clones were sequenced by immunoSEQ multiplex PCR, and TCRdb holds only the in-frame ones, with some missing. This repertoire shows some 140,000 clones, more than 60% found once; its top ten account for approximately 1.5%. Material: PBMCs. V and J are TRBV27 and TRBJ2-2; 7 bases line up with TRBD1. This TCR was recovered from a young woman in good health and CMV-seronegative. This CDR3 is CASSSTGSGTGELFF. The DNA of the CDR3 is TGTGCCAGCAGTTCGACAGGGTCGGGGACCGGGGAGCTGTTTTTT.